The rows below give T cell receptor beta chains drawn from one sample of a study of cytomegalovirus exposure and HLA in healthy donors. Profiling relied on immunoSEQ multiplex PCR, and the TCRdb table lists in-frame clones only, not all of them. The repertoire holds fewer than 200,000 clones, with almost 80% as singletons. The sample taken for sequencing was PBMCs. The receptors were sampled from a woman in her 50s in good health and CMV-seronegative. Each CDR3 is given with its conserved first and last residue. D genes are given only for firm matches. Clone sizes are given selectively: once, few, many, or a class where the clone is expanded.

clone_size j_call d_call v_call cdr3_aa cdr3_nt
once TRBJ2-7 NA TRBV5-1 CASSLLTEPYEQYF TGCGCCAGCAGCCTCCTGACAGAACCCTACGAGCAGTACTTC
NA TRBJ2-1 NA TRBV19 CASSIAGLGISYNEQFF TGTGCCAGTAGTATAGCAGGGCTAGGCATCTCCTACAATGAGCAGTTCTTC
NA TRBJ1-2 NA TRBV27 CASSPRYLYGYTF TGTGCCAGCAGCCCCCGGTATCTATATGGCTACACCTTC
NA TRBJ2-1 TRBD2 TRBV7-2 CASSFSGGFSSYNEQFF TGTGCCAGCAGCTTCAGCGGGGGCTTCAGCTCCTACAATGAGCAGTTCTTC
few TRBJ2-1 NA TRBV7-2 CASSPRRGTYNEQFF TGTGCCAGCAGTCCCCGCCGGGGGACCTACAATGAGCAGTTCTTC
NA TRBJ1-2 NA TRBV2 CASSRQAEYYGYTF TGTGCCAGCAGTAGGCAGGCTGAATACTATGGCTACACCTTC
NA TRBJ1-5 NA TRBV30 CAWSAGLDSNQPQHF TGTGCCTGGAGTGCCGGACTCGATAGCAATCAGCCCCAGCATTTT
NA TRBJ2-7 NA TRBV5-4 CASSLRGSYEQYF TGTGCCAGCAGCTTAAGGGGTTCCTACGAGCAGTACTTC
NA TRBJ1-1 NA TRBV9 CASSGALEGGAPTEAFF TGTGCCAGCAGCGGAGCCCTAGAGGGGGGGGCCCCCACTGAAGCTTTCTTT
NA TRBJ2-1 NA TRBV6-5 CASSYVGAASYNEQFF TGTGCCAGCAGTTACGTGGGGGCGGCCTCCTACAATGAGCAGTTCTTC
NA TRBJ1-1 NA TRBV28 CASSLSNRATEAFF TGTGCCAGCAGTTTAAGTAACAGGGCGACTGAAGCTTTCTTT
NA TRBJ2-5 TRBD1 TRBV4-2 CASSTKDREETQYF TGTGCCAGCAGCACAAAGGACAGGGAAGAGACCCAGTACTTC
NA TRBJ1-5 NA TRBV9 CASSVAVNQPQHF TGTGCCAGCAGCGTAGCGGTTAATCAGCCCCAGCATTTT
NA TRBJ1-2 TRBD1 TRBV15 CATSRDENFGQDNYGYTF TGTGCCACCAGCAGAGATGAAAATTTCGGACAGGATAACTATGGCTACACCTTC
NA TRBJ1-4 NA TRBV27 CASSPGAREKLFF TGTGCCAGCAGCCCAGGGGCGCGGGAAAAACTGTTTTTT
NA TRBJ2-7 NA TRBV6-5 CASSYSRGEQYF TGTGCCAGCAGTTACTCGAGAGGCGAGCAGTACTTC
once TRBJ2-1 TRBD1 TRBV28 CATARDSDIYNEQFF TGTGCCACCGCCAGGGACAGCGATATCTACAATGAGCAGTTCTTC
NA TRBJ2-7 TRBD1 TRBV7-6 CASSLPQGAENEQYF TGTGCCAGCAGCCTCCCGCAGGGGGCCGAGAACGAGCAGTACTTC
few TRBJ1-5 NA TRBV10-3 CAISESTGGNQPQHF TGTGCCATCAGTGAGTCGACGGGTGGCAACCAGCCCCAGCATTTT
NA TRBJ2-5 TRBD1 TRBV2 CASSEAPRPGTGGSQTQYF TGTGCCAGCAGTGAAGCGCCGCGCCCCGGGACAGGGGGCTCTCAGACCCAGTACTTC
NA TRBJ1-5 NA TRBV6-6 CASSMQANQPQHF TGTGCCAGCAGTATGCAGGCCAATCAGCCCCAGCATTTT
NA TRBJ1-5 NA TRBV2 CASTQLTSGDQPQHF TGTGCCAGCACCCAACTTACATCAGGGGATCAGCCCCAGCATTTT
few TRBJ1-2 NA TRBV4-1 CASSQPPGSNYGYTF TGCGCCAGCAGCCAACCACCAGGGTCTAACTATGGCTACACCTTC
NA TRBJ2-7 TRBD2 TRBV28 CANPGGRYEQYF TGTGCCAACCCGGGGGGAAGGTACGAGCAGTACTTC
NA TRBJ2-1 TRBD2 TRBV9 CASSRTSGSYNEQFF TGTGCCAGCAGCCGGACTAGCGGGTCCTACAATGAGCAGTTCTTC